The 21 T cell receptor beta chains reported below all come from one sample, sequenced in a study of response to subunit inactivated influenza vaccine. In TCRdb, the RT-PCR reads were re-called with MiXCR into one record per CDR3 protein. The repertoire holds hundreds of thousands of distinct CDR3 sequences, with approximately 15% as singletons. Specimen: PBMCs from blood, collected 14 to 15 days before vaccination. Receptor source: a man aged 50 to 60 who received an inactivated influenza vaccine.

This clonotype was seen a handful of times. The rearrangement uses TRBV6-2 or TRBV6-3 and TRBJ2-1; 8 bases are shared with TRBD1. Germline V gene data show CDR1 as MNHEY and CDR2 as SVGEGT. The CDR3 length is 16 residues. V shed 4 bases and J 7 bases; nucleotides not matched to a gene: 12. CDR3 coding DNA: TGTGCCAGCAGTTCCCTCCCCAGGGGGCTTTGGAATGAGCAGTTCTTC. Amino acid sequence: CASSSLPRGLWNEQFF.

V usage is TRBV7-9 and J usage is TRBJ2-2, with 9 nucleotides matching TRBD1. V shed 5 bases, J shed 10 bases, and the junction held 8 bases outside the gene matches. CDR1 and CDR2 (germline): SEHNR, FQNEAQ (reference sequence). The CDR3 is 14 residues long. The CDR3 region has the DNA TGTGCCAGCAGCCCAGGACAGGGGCTTTTGGAGCTGTTTTTT. Translation gives CASSPGQGLLELFF.

The genes are TRBV27 and TRBJ2-3; TRBD1 agrees at 8 bases. Germline V CDR1 and CDR2: MNHEY, SMNVEV (reference sequence). V gave up 4 bases and J gave up 8 bases; unmatched junction bases: 2. The CDR3 length is 12 residues. The CDR3 coding sequence is TGTGCCAGCAGTTCGGGACAGGCTACGCAGTATTTT. Translating gives CASSSGQATQYF.

This clonotype was found once. This chain joins TRBV4-2 and TRBJ2-3; 11 bases agree with TRBD2. J gave up 4 bases and V 1 base, and 4 bases lay outside the gene matches. The CDR3 has 16 amino acids. Germline values: CDR1 LGHNA, CDR2 YNFKEQ. The CDR3 here is CASSQASGRWPDTQYF. CDR3 coding DNA: TGTGCCAGCAGCCAAGCTAGCGGGAGGTGGCCAGATACGCAGTATTTT.

The V and J genes are TRBV9 and TRBJ2-3, with 8 nucleotides matching TRBD1. V trimming: 4 bases; J trimming: 2 bases; junction bases outside the gene matches: 9. CDR1 is SGDLS, CDR2 YYNGEE, per germline. This CDR3 contains 16 residues. The DNA for the CDR3 is TGTGCCAGCAGCTTTTCGACAGGGGCCTCCACAGATACGCAGTATTTT. It specifies CASSFSTGASTDTQYF.

The chain combines TRBV2 with TRBJ2-2, with D unclear. Looked up from germline, CDR1 is SNHLY and CDR2 is FYNNEI. Deletions cut 4 bases from V and 4 bases from J, with 10 bases between. The CDR3 sequence is 14 residues long. The CDR3 is CASSVVLGTGELFF. CDR3 nucleotide sequence: TGTGCCAGCAGTGTAGTGTTGGGCACCGGGGAGCTGTTTTTT.

This sequence joins TRBV6-2 or TRBV6-3 and TRBJ2-7, with D possibly matching TRBD2 (6 bases). V was cut by 4 bases and J by 5 bases, with 15 bases left in between. Germline CDR1 and CDR2: MNHEY and SVGEGT. The CDR3 has 14 residues. Written as DNA, the CDR3 is TGTGCCAGCAGTTTGCTGCGGGACGGGGACGAGCAGTACTTC. Protein: CASSLLRDGDEQYF.

This clonotype was recorded a few times. This chain joins TRBV5-1 and TRBJ2-3, with 11 positions matching TRBD2. Germline V gene sequence: CDR1 SGHRS, CDR2 YFSETQ. The CDR3 runs to 16 residues. V shed 0 bases and J 2 bases; nucleotides not matched to a gene: 2. CDR3 protein: CASSLEGLAVTDTQYF. The CDR3 DNA sequence: TGCGCCAGCAGCTTGGAGGGACTAGCGGTCACAGATACGCAGTATTTT.

Details on this clonotype: Mismatch with germline at one junction end may stem from a read error. V gene TRBV7-9 combines with J gene TRBJ2-5, with D perhaps TRBD1 (6 bases). The CDR3 is 15 residues long. Germline-derived CDR1 and CDR2 are SEHNR and FQNEAQ (reference sequence). The CDR3 DNA reads as TGTGCCAGGAGCTTAATACAGGGATGGCAAGAGACCCAGTACTTC. Translating it yields CARSLIQGWQETQYF.

CDR3 region: CASSESPQGGEQYF. CDR3 nucleotides: TGTGCCAGCAGTGAATCCCCTCAGGGGGGAGAGCAGTACTTC. This sequence joins TRBV6-1 and TRBJ2-7, with D maybe TRBD1 (7 bases). V lost 2 bases and J lost 7, with 15 bases in between. The germline V gene encodes CDR1 MNHNS and CDR2 SASEGT. The CDR3 totals 14 residues.

The chain employs TRBV20-1 and TRBJ2-3, with 10 bases matching TRBD1. The V segment lost 4 bases and the J segment 3 bases; nucleotides outside the gene matches: 4. Germline-derived CDR1 and CDR2 are DFQATT and SNEGSKA (reference sequence). There are 14 residues in the CDR3. The CDR3 DNA reads as TGCAGTGCTACGGGACAGGGGTGGACAGATACGCAGTATTTT. Translated, it gives CSATGQGWTDTQYF.

This clonotype was seen more than once but under ten times. CDR3 region: CSAQIRGLVEKLFF. The CDR3, as DNA: TGCAGTGCCCAAATCAGGGGTCTGGTGGAAAAACTGTTTTTT. The chain links TRBV20-1 to TRBJ1-4, with D possibly matching TRBD1 (6 bases). This CDR3 contains 14 residues. Trimming stripped 6 bases from V and 8 bases from J, with 19 bases between. Germline assignment: CDR1 DFQATT and CDR2 SNEGSKA (reference sequence).

This clonotype was observed a handful of times. This rearrangement joins TRBV30 to TRBJ1-2, with TRBD1 matching over 10 bases. The CDR3 length is 14 residues. Germline lookup yields CDR1 GTSNPN and CDR2 SVGIG (reference sequence). V lost 3 bases to trimming and J lost 6 bases; unmatched junction nucleotides: 7. CDR3 nucleotide sequence: TGTGCCTGGAGCCGGGACAGGGGTGGCGATGGCTACACCTTC. The encoded protein is CAWSRDRGGDGYTF.

The rearrangement uses TRBV5-1 and TRBJ2-3, with a weak D call TRBD2 (6 bases). This CDR3 has 16 amino acids. Trimming removed 4 bases from V and 5 bases from J, with 20 bases in between. Per the germline V gene, CDR1 is SGHRS and CDR2 is YFSETQ. The CDR3: CASSRAPAGSGDTQYF. The CDR3 DNA reads as TGCGCCAGCAGCCGAGCCCCTGCGGGATCAGGAGATACGCAGTATTTT.

This clonotype was observed a few times. The J gene is TRBJ2-1, the V gene TRBV6-2 or TRBV6-3; D unclear. Germline CDR1 is MNHEY and CDR2 is SVGEGT. V dropped 5 bases and J dropped 11 bases, with 10 bases sitting between them. The CDR3 has 11 residues. The CDR3 bases are TGTGCCAGCAGTGACATAGGGAAGCAGTTCTTC. Its protein is CASSDIGKQFF.

The chain joins TRBV29-1 to TRBJ2-1; D perhaps matches TRBD1 (7 bases). Germline V gene sequence: CDR1 SQVTM, CDR2 ANQGSEA. This CDR3 contains 16 residues. Trimming took off 8 bases at V and 4 bases at J, with 24 bases between the two ends. CDR3 DNA: TGCAGCCCGGGGGACGTACGTGGGACAGTTTACAATGAGCAGTTCTTC. It encodes CSPGDVRGTVYNEQFF.

This rearrangement joins TRBV4-1 to TRBJ2-1; no clear D gene. The V and J ends lost 2 bases and 2 bases respectively, with 10 bases between them. Germline V lookup: CDR1 MGHRA, CDR2 YSYEKL. The CDR3 is 15 residues long. The CDR3 loop is CASSQKDAAYNEQFF. DNA of the CDR3: TGCGCCAGCAGCCAAAAGGACGCTGCCTACAATGAGCAGTTCTTC.

This clonotype was detected a few times. The chain recombines TRBV4-2 with TRBJ2-7, with 9 positions matching TRBD1. The CDR3 has 16 residues. In germline, CDR1 is LGHNA, CDR2 YNFKEQ. V was pared by 1 base and J by 2 bases, with 6 bases of the junction left unmatched. The chain's CDR3 is CASSQASRQGAYEQYF. CDR3 nucleotide sequence: TGTGCCAGCAGCCAAGCTTCAAGACAGGGGGCCTACGAGCAGTACTTC.

This clonotype was observed at least ten times. This chain connects TRBV7-2 to TRBJ2-2; D is possibly TRBD2 (6 bases). CDR3 length: 15 residues. Germline V gene lookup returns CDR1 SGHTA and CDR2 FQGNSA. V was cut by 5 bases and J by 3 bases, with 13 bases left in between. The CDR3 protein is CASSRRDFHTGELFF. CDR3 sequence (DNA): TGTGCCAGCAGCCGTCGGGACTTCCACACCGGGGAGCTGTTTTTT.

V and J are TRBV28 and TRBJ2-7; D ambiguous. Germline V CDR1 and CDR2: MDHEN, SYDVKM. The V and J ends lost 1 base and 4 bases respectively, with 5 bases between them. This CDR3 region has 12 residues. CDR3: CASSLSKYEQYF. For the CDR3, the DNA is TGTGCCAGCAGTTTATCCAAATACGAGCAGTACTTC.

The V call is TRBV6-1, the J call TRBJ1-5; 7 bases line up with TRBD1. V lost 6 bases, J lost 4 bases, and 6 bases stayed unmatched. CDR3 size: 14 residues. Germline values: CDR1 MNHNS, CDR2 SASEGT. CDR3: CASSPTGWNQPQHF. The CDR3 DNA reads as TGTGCCAGCAGCCCGACAGGGTGGAATCAGCCCCAGCATTTT.